Listed here are 17 T cell receptor beta chains from one sample, sequenced in a study of shared clonotypes between healthy human individuals. Clones were read by immunoSEQ multiplex PCR, and TCRdb kept only the in-frame ones, dropping some. This sample carries about 2.4 million clones, about 92% of them seen once, and the ten largest clones take more than 0.12%. Sequencing was performed on naive CD4+ T cells sorted from blood. Subset given: CD45RA+ positively selected. The receptors stem from a man younger than 30 in good health.

About this clone itself: Germline and junction disagree at one end, which may indicate a read error. DNA for the CDR3: TGTGCCAGCAGCCAAGATCCATTCCGGGACGGCTTCAATTTC. It codes for CASSQDPFRDGFNF. The chain recombines TRBV4-2 with TRBJ1-2, with a possible D match to TRBD1 (5 bases). Per the germline V gene, CDR1 is LGHNA and CDR2 is YNFKEQ. The CDR3 extends over 14 amino acids.

To note about this clone: This sample also contains other DNA sequences that code for the same CDR3. The CDR3 DNA reads as TGCGCCAGCAGCCCCCCCGACAGACTGAACACTGAAGCTTTCTTT. As protein: CASSPPDRLNTEAFF. V gene TRBV4-1 combines with J gene TRBJ1-1; a weak D match, TRBD1 (5 bases). Germline V lookup: CDR1 MGHRA, CDR2 YSYEKL. The V end lost 4 bases, the J end lost 0 bases, and 12 bases lay between the germline ends. There are 15 residues in the CDR3.

The rearrangement uses TRBV7-9 and TRBJ2-1; 11 bases line up with TRBD2. Looked up from germline, CDR1 is SEHNR and CDR2 is FQNEAQ (reference sequence). The CDR3 runs to 13 residues. Trimming at V came to 5 bases and at J to 10 bases, leaving 4 bases not matched to a gene. The CDR3 sequence: CASSRGTSGEQFF. CDR3 coding DNA: TGTGCCAGCAGCAGAGGGACTAGCGGCGAGCAGTTCTTC.

The rearrangement joins TRBV2 to TRBJ1-2; 8 nucleotides align to TRBD1. This CDR3 region has 16 residues. With V trimmed by 6 bases and J by 0 bases, 9 bases remained unmatched. Per germline, CDR1 SNHLY and CDR2 FYNNEI. The CDR3 here is CASRESSGGANYGYTF. The CDR3 coding sequence is TGTGCCAGCAGGGAATCTTCAGGGGGCGCTAACTATGGCTACACCTTC.

The chain has TRBV15 and TRBJ1-5; D is possibly TRBD1 (6 bases). Trimming removed 4 bases from V and 2 bases from J, with 15 bases in between. Germline CDR1 reads LNHNV; CDR2 reads YYDKDF (reference sequence). The CDR3 covers 16 residues. Here the CDR3 DNA reads TGTGCCACCAGCACGTCCTACGGGGGGCGCAATCAGCCCCAGCATTTT. Protein product: CATSTSYGGRNQPQHF.

This clone is a singleton in its sample. One end of the junction is discordant with germline, which a read error may explain. The chain carries TRBV7-7 and TRBJ2-5; 13 bases match TRBD2. The germline gives CDR1 SSHAT, CDR2 FNYEAQ (reference sequence). CDR3 size: 19 residues. The CDR3 reads CASSFRTSGSPDSQETQYF. CDR3 bases: TGTGCTAGCAGCTTTAGGACTAGCGGGAGCCCGGATTCCCAAGAGACCCAGTACTTC.

CDR3 sequence reads: CASSSGTSGGKTDTQYF. CDR3 DNA: TGCGCCAGCAGCTCCGGGACTAGCGGGGGGAAGACAGATACGCAGTATTTT. The chain couples TRBV5-1 to TRBJ2-3; 15 bases align to TRBD2. Germline CDR1 and CDR2: SGHRS and YFSETQ. The CDR3 is made up of 17 amino acids. Trimming took 3 bases from V and 3 from J; bases not matched to a gene: 5.

About this clone: This specimen includes other DNA sequences encoding the same CDR3. This chain uses TRBV5-4 with TRBJ2-7, with 8 bases aligning to TRBD1. Germline V gene data show CDR1 as SGHNT and CDR2 as YYREEE (reference sequence). There are 13 residues in the CDR3. Trimming cost V 4 bases and J 5 bases; bases outside gene matches: 5. CDR3 residues: CASSLGQVDEQYF. The CDR3 DNA is TGTGCCAGCAGCCTGGGACAGGTCGACGAGCAGTACTTC.

The V and J genes are TRBV5-5 and TRBJ1-6; D gene unclear. This CDR3 has 16 amino acids. CDR1 and CDR2 (germline): SGHKS, YYEKEE (reference sequence). V was pared by 1 base and J by 4 bases, with 12 bases between. The CDR3 DNA is TGTGCCAGCAGCTTGCCAGGCGGCATGTATAATTCACCCCTCCACTTT. Translating it yields CASSLPGGMYNSPLHF.

The rearrangement uses TRBV9 and TRBJ2-7; D not resolved. Germline CDR1 SGDLS, CDR2 YYNGEE. The CDR3 loop spans 14 amino acids. Trimming pared 0 bases from V and 2 bases from J, leaving 9 bases between. CDR3 in amino acids: CASSVDLSTYEQYF. CDR3 nucleotide sequence: TGTGCCAGCAGCGTAGACCTCAGTACCTACGAGCAGTACTTC.

This clone is a singleton in its sample. DNA of the CDR3: TGTGCCATAGGGGGGCCCTTTGGGGCCAACGTCCTGACTTTC. It encodes CAIGGPFGANVLTF. The genes are TRBV6-5 and TRBJ2-6; D tentatively fits TRBD1 or TRBD2 (6 bases each). CDR3 length: 14 amino acids. Germline CDR1 MNHEY, CDR2 SVGAGI. V was clipped by 10 bases and J by 3 bases, with 13 bases between them.

This clone was seen more than once but under ten times. The rearrangement uses TRBV19 and TRBJ1-5; D is uncertain. This CDR3 has 14 amino acids. Between the trimmed V and J ends, which lost 3 bases and 6 bases, there was a span of 12 bases. CDR1 and CDR2 from the germline V gene are LNHDA and SQIVND (reference sequence). CDR3 in DNA: TGTGCCAGTAGTATGTCTCTGACGGGTCAGCCCCAGCATTTT. It encodes CASSMSLTGQPQHF.

This sequence joins TRBV9 and TRBJ2-5; 8 bases align to TRBD2. V dropped 4 bases and J dropped 5; count of bases not matched to a gene: 13. Germline CDR1 and CDR2: SGDLS and YYNGEE. This CDR3 has 16 residues. The CDR3 reads CASSPRRLAGEETQYF. In DNA form, the CDR3 reads TGTGCCAGCAGCCCAAGGAGGCTAGCGGGTGAGGAGACCCAGTACTTC.

The rearrangement joins TRBV6-5 to TRBJ1-5; D is uncertain. Deletions cut 4 bases from V and 1 base from J, with 8 bases between. Germline V gene data show CDR1 as MNHEY and CDR2 as SVGAGI. CDR3 size: 14 residues. CDR3 coding DNA: TGTGCCAGCAGTTTATACCAGAGCAATCAGCCCCAGCATTTT. Protein: CASSLYQSNQPQHF.

This chain joins TRBV7-3 and TRBJ2-2; 7 nucleotides match TRBD1. V lost 2 bases and J lost 6; bases outside the gene matches: 12. The CDR3 contains 17 residues. Germline V gene data show CDR1 as SGHTA and CDR2 as FQGTGA. CDR3 sequence reads: CASSLPGSGGSAGELFF. The CDR3 region has the DNA TGTGCCAGCAGCTTACCTGGGTCAGGGGGTAGCGCCGGGGAGCTGTTTTTT. The variable domain in full, completed from reference TRBV7-3 and TRBJ2-2, reads GAGVSQTPSNKVTEKGKYVELRCDPISGHTALYWYRQSLGQGPEFLIYFQGTGAADDSGLPNDRFFAVRPEGSVSTLKIQRTERGDSAVYLCASSLPGSGGSAGELFFGEGSRLTVL.

This clone has just a few counts. The chain employs TRBV2 and TRBJ1-1; D gene ambiguous. Trimming shortened V by 5 bases and J by 4 bases, and 14 bases separated the two germline ends. Germline V lookup: CDR1 SNHLY, CDR2 FYNNEI. The CDR3 is made up of 14 amino acids. This CDR3 is CASSSLGFGTEAFF. The CDR3 DNA reads as TGTGCCAGCAGTTCTCTGGGATTCGGCACTGAAGCTTTCTTT.

The chain couples TRBV27 to TRBJ1-4; maybe TRBD1 (5 bases). Per the germline V gene, CDR1 is MNHEY and CDR2 is SMNVEV (reference sequence). This CDR3 spans 14 amino acids. Trimming took 6 bases from V and 2 from J, leaving 10 bases between them. The CDR3, as DNA: TGTGCCAGCAGAATGGGGGTGACTAATGAAAAACTGTTTTTT. As protein: CASRMGVTNEKLFF.